This TCR beta chain was sequenced during a study of blood T cells in healthy people across ages (dated by TCRdb to about 2015). General notes on the study: Template switching captured roughly one uniquely barcoded TCR beta cDNA molecule per two T cells in model experiments. Age-related changes in TCR beta repertoire diversity were measured in the study by deep sequencing normalized with unique cDNA molecular identifiers. Four age groups were formed from the donors: young (average approximately 15 years), middle-aged (approximately 39), aged (approximately 60) and long-lived (approximately 80). To avoid experimental bias, donors of different ages were spread randomly across the sequencing lanes. Using the same blood draw, the study looked at two additional independent replicas of 1 million unique cDNA reads for two donors, one aged 18 to 30 and the other aged 80 or older. Findings and caveats that apply to the study as a whole: Compared with the aged group, the long-lived group had more naive CD4+ T cells, fewer expanded clones and increased TCR diversity, suggesting age selection. The percentage of naive T cells measured by flow cytometry correlated strongly with observed TCR beta diversity. Total diversity estimates from one million sequenced T cells were considered lower bounds and underestimates. Because profiling used bulk unsorted PBMCs, naive and antigen-experienced compartments could not be compared conclusively. Because donor CMV infection status was unknown, age-related changes in expanded clonotypes were potentially confounded. Observed TCR beta diversity per million T cells fell roughly linearly with age, and a significant reduction was already apparent by age about 36.

The CDR1 and CDR2 encoded by the germline V gene are MNHEY and SVGEGT. Taken from cysteine to phenylalanine, the CDR3 has 12 residues. The sequence is cut down to CDR3 DNA, 36 bases in frame from base 1. The V end gives up 7 bases and the J end 11 bases, leaving 8 bases in the junction not matched to a gene. Note on this clonotype: Its antigen specificity is not known. Qualities for individual bases were not recorded, and no much larger clone is one base off.

The method behind the library was 5' RACE. The reads were generated on an Illumina HiSeq 2500. A second roughly 6 to 12 cycle PCR used a sample-barcoded 5' primer and a J-beta primer mix. A template-switch 5' adaptor carrying 12 random nucleotides introduced a unique molecular identifier onto each TCR beta cDNA molecule. At least 2.5 million CDR3-containing paired-end reads were obtained from each sample. First-strand cDNA synthesis was performed from all RNA using the Mint cDNA synthesis kit, with priming by a TRBC-specific oligonucleotide. After uracil-DNA glycosylase treatment, a first 18-cycle PCR used universal primers M1SS and BC2_uni_R on all cDNA. The authors processed their data as follows. Normalization of each sample was performed by random selection of 1 million high-quality reads, each carrying a distinct molecular identifier. Instead of being binned into consensus sequences, reads that shared molecular identifiers were thrown out. MiTCR, run with a Q25 quality threshold and the strictest error-elimination algorithm, handled CDR3 identification, clonotype clustering and error correction. A nonparametric unseen species model using Euler transformation provided a lower-bound estimate of total TCR beta diversity. The raw public data were reprocessed by TCRdb itself: fastp quality trimming at Q25, MiXCR clonotype calling, in-frame beta chains only. Rows with one shared CDR3 protein collapse into an entry with the most common genes and DNA. It is TCRdb's table, rather than the study itself, that gives the V and J calls and clone size. The sample table shows roughly 1,500,000 distinct CDR3 sequences, and roughly 32% are seen once. The leading ten clones occupy roughly 10% of the sample.

Donors were 39 systemically healthy Caucasian individuals from Russia aged about 6 to 100 years. About 10 milliliters of peripheral blood were collected from each donor into EDTA-treated Vacutainer tubes. Ficoll-Paque density-gradient centrifugation was used to isolate PBMCs, with at least 7 million obtained per sample. Trizol reagent was used to extract total RNA from the PBMCs, yielding at least 5.5 micrograms per sample. For every donor, flow cytometry on a PBMC aliquot measured the percentage of naive CD45RAhigh/CD27high T cells. Sequencing was performed on blood. This receptor was identified in a woman in her thirties in good health. This sequence uses TRBV6-2 or TRBV6-3 and TRBJ1-1; a stretch of 9 junction bases matches TRBD1. The bases read TGTGCCAGCATTACTGCCGGGACAGGGGCTTTCTTT. It encodes CASITAGTGAFF.